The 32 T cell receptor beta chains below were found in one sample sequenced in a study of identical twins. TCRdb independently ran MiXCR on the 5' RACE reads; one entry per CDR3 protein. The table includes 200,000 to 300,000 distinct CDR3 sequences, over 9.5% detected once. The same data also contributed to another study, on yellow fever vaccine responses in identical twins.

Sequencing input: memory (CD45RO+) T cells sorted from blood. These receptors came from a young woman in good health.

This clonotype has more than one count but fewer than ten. The CDR3 loop is CAISVGEVWGTEAFF. For the CDR3, the DNA is TGTGCCATCAGTGTCGGGGAGGTCTGGGGCACTGAAGCTTTCTTT. V is TRBV10-3 and J is TRBJ1-1; D not certain. V shed 4 bases and J shed 4 bases, with 16 bases lying between them. The CDR3 is 15 amino acids. The germline CDR1 and CDR2 sequences are ENHRY and SYGVKD.

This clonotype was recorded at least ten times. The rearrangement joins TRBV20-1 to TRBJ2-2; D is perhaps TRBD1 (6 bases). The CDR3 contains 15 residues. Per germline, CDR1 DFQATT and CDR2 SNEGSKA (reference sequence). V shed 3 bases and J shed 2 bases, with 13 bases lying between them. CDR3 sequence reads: CSARSGQRNTGELFF. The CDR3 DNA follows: TGCAGTGCTAGGAGTGGACAGCGAAACACCGGGGAGCTGTTTTTT.

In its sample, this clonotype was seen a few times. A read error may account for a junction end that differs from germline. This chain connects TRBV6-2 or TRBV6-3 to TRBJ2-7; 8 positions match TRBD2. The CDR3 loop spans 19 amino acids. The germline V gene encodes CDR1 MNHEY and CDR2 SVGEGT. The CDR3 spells CASSYDGSRKLAASSEQYF. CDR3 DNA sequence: TGTGCCAGCAGTTACGACGGTTCGAGGAAACTAGCGGCGTCCTCCGAGCAGTACTTC.

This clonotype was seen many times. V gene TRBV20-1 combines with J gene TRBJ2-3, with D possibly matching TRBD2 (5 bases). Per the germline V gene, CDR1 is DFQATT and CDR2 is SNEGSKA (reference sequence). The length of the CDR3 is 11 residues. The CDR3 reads CRLARSDTQYF. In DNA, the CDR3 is TGCAGGCTAGCCAGATCAGATACGCAGTATTTT.

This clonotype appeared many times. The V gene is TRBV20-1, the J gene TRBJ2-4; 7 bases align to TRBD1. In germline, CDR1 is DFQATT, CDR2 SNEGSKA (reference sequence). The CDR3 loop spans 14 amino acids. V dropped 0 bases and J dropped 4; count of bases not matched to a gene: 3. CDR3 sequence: CSAREPGQKNIQYF. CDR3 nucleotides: TGCAGTGCTAGAGAGCCGGGACAGAAAAACATTCAGTACTTC.

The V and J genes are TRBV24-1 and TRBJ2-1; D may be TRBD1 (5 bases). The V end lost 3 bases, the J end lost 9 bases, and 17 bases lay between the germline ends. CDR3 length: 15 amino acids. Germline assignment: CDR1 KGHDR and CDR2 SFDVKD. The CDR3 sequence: CATSDPDIRGGEQFF. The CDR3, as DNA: TGTGCCACCAGTGATCCTGACATAAGGGGCGGTGAGCAGTTCTTC.

This CDR3 reads CATSREGQGYEQYF. CDR3 bases: TGTGCCACCAGCAGGGAGGGACAGGGGTACGAGCAGTACTTC. J is TRBJ2-7 and V is TRBV15; the match to TRBD1 covers 10 bases. V gave up 3 bases and J gave up 4 bases; unmatched junction bases: 3. Germline V gene lookup returns CDR1 LNHNV and CDR2 YYDKDF (reference sequence). The CDR3 length is 14 residues.

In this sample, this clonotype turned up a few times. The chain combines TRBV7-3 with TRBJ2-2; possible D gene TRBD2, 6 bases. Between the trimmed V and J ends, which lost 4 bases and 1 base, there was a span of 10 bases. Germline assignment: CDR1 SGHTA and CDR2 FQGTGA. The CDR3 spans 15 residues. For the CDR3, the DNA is TGTGCCAGCAGCTCCGGGACTGGGAACACCGGGGAGCTGTTTTTT. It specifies CASSSGTGNTGELFF.

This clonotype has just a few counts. The CDR3 protein is CSVRSGGSDEQFF. CDR3 coding DNA: TGCAGCGTTAGGTCTGGGGGCTCGGATGAGCAGTTCTTC. The rearrangement uses TRBV29-1 and TRBJ2-1; a weak D match, TRBD1 (6 bases). The CDR3 totals 13 residues. Per germline, CDR1 SQVTM and CDR2 ANQGSEA. V dropped 5 bases and J dropped 8 bases, with 16 bases sitting between them.

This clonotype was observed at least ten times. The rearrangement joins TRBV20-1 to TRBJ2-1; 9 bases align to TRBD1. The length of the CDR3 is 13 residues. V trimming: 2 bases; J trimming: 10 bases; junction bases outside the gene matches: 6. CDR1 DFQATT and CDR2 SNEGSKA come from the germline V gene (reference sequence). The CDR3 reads CSARRQGVGEQFF. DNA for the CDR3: TGCAGTGCTAGACGACAGGGGGTAGGAGAGCAGTTCTTC.

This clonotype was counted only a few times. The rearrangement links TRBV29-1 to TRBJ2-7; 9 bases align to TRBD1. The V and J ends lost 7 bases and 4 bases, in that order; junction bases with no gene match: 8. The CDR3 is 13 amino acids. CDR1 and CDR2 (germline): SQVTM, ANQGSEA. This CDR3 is CSAGTGKAYEQYF. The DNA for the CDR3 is TGCAGCGCCGGGACAGGGAAGGCTTACGAGCAGTACTTC.

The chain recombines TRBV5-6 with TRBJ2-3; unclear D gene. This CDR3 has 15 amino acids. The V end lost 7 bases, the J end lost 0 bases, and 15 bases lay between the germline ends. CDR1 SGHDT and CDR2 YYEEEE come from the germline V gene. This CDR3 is CASGGVMDSTDTQYF. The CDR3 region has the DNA TGTGCCAGCGGTGGCGTGATGGATAGCACAGATACGCAGTATTTT.

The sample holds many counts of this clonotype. CDR3 nucleotides: TGTGCCACCAGCAGACAGACAGGGGATTCCGGGGAGCTGTTTTTT. It encodes CATSRQTGDSGELFF. The V call is TRBV15, the J call TRBJ2-2, with 8 bases that match TRBD1. The germline CDR1 and CDR2 sequences are LNHNV and YYDKDF (reference sequence). This CDR3 spans 15 amino acids. After removal of 2 bases from V and 6 bases from J, the junction contained 5 bases not matched to a gene.

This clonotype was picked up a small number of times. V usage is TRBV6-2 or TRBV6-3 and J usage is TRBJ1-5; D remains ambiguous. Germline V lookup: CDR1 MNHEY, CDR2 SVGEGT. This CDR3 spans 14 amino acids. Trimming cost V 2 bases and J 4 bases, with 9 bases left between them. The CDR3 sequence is CASSYNGENQPQHF. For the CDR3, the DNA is TGTGCCAGCAGTTACAATGGGGAAAATCAGCCCCAGCATTTT.

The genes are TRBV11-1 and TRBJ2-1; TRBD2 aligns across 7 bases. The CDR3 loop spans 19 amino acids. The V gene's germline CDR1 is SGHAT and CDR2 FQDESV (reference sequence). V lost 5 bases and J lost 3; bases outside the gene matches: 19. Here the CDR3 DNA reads TGTGCCAGCAGCCCCTCCTCCGGGTCGGGGGGTCTTAACTACAATGAGCAGTTCTTC. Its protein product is CASSPSSGSGGLNYNEQFF.

CDR3 nucleotides: TGTGCCAGCGGGACAGGGTTAAGAGAGCAGTACTTC. It yields the protein CASGTGLREQYF. V usage is TRBV27 and J usage is TRBJ2-7, with 9 bases aligning to TRBD1. The germline V gene encodes CDR1 MNHEY and CDR2 SMNVEV (reference sequence). The CDR3 contains 12 residues. V trimming: 8 bases; J trimming: 7 bases; junction bases outside the gene matches: 6.

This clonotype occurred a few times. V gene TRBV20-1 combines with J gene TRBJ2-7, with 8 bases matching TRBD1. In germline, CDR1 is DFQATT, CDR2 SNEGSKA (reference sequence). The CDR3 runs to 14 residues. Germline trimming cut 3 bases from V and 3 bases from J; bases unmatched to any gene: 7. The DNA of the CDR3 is TGCAGTGCTAGGGCCGGGACAGGCTTCTACGAGCAGTACTTC. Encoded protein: CSARAGTGFYEQYF.

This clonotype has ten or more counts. The CDR3 DNA follows: TGCAGCGTTCTGAGGTCCCAAGAGACCCAGTACTTC. Its protein is CSVLRSQETQYF. The chain links TRBV29-1 to TRBJ2-5; no definite D call. This CDR3 has 12 amino acids. V lost 5 bases and J 1 base, leaving 8 bases between the germline ends. The germline gives CDR1 SQVTM, CDR2 ANQGSEA.

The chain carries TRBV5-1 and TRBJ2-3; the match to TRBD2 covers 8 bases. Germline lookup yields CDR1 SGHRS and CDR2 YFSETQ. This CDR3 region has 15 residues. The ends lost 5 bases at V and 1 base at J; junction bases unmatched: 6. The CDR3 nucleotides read TGCGCCAGCAGATCAGGACTAGCCGGCACAGATACGCAGTATTTT. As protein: CASRSGLAGTDTQYF.

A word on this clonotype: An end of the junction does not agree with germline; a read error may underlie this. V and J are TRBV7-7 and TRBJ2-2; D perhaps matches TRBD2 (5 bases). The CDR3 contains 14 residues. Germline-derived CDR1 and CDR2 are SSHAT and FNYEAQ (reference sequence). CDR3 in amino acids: CASRQDSNTGELFF. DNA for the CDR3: TGTGCTAGCAGGCAGGACTCGAACACCGGGGAGCTGTTTTTT. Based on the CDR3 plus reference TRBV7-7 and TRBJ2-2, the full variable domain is GAGVSQSPRYKVTKRGQDVTLRCDPISSHATLYWYQQALGQGPEFLTYFNYEAQPDKSGLPSDRFSAERPEGSISTLTIQRTEQRDSAMYRCASRQDSNTGELFFGEGSRLTVL.

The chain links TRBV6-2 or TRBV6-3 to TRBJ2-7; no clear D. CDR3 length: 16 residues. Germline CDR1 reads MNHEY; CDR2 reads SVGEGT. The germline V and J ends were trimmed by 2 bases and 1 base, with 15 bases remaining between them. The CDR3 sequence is CASSYESAVSSYEQYF. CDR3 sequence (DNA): TGTGCCAGCAGTTACGAATCTGCGGTTTCATCCTACGAGCAGTACTTC.

CDR3 DNA: TGCAGTGCTAGTATCGGGGGTTTTCGGTCACCCCTCCACTTT. Protein product: CSASIGGFRSPLHF. This rearrangement joins TRBV20-1 to TRBJ1-6, with D possibly TRBD1 on 5 matching bases. The ends were cut back, 3 bases at V and 10 bases at J, with 16 bases in the middle. This CDR3 spans 14 amino acids. The germline gives CDR1 DFQATT, CDR2 SNEGSKA (reference sequence).

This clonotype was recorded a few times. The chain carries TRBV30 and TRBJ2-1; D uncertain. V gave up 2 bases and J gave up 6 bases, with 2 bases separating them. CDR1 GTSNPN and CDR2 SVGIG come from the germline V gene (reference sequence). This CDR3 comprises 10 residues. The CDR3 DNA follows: TGTGCCTGGAGTTCCAATGAGCAGTTCTTC. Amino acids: CAWSSNEQFF.

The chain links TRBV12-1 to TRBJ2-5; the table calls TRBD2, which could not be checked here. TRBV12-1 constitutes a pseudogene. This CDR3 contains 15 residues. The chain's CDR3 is CASVPRVEGEETQYF. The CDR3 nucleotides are TGTGCCAGCGTTCCCCGAGTGGAGGGCGAAGAGACCCAGTACTTC.

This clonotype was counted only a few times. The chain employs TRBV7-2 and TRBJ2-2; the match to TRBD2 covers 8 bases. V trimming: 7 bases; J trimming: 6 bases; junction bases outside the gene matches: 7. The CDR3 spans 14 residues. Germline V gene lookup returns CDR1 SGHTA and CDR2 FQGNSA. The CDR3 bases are TGTGCCAGCAACTCCGGGACTAGTGCCGGGGAGCTGTTTTTT. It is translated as CASNSGTSAGELFF. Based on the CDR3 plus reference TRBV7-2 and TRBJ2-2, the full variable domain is GAGVSQSPSNKVTEKGKDVELRCDPISGHTALYWYRQSLGQGLEFLIYFQGNSAPDKSGLPSDRFSAERTGGSVSTLTIQRTQQEDSAVYLCASNSGTSAGELFFGEGSRLTVL.

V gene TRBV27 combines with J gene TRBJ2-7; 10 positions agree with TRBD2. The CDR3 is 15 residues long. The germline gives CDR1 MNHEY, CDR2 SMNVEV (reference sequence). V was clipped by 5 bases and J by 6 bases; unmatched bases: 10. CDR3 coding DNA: TGTGCCAGCAGTCGCAGCGGGAGGGGTCGTAGCGAGCAGTACTTC. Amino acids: CASSRSGRGRSEQYF.

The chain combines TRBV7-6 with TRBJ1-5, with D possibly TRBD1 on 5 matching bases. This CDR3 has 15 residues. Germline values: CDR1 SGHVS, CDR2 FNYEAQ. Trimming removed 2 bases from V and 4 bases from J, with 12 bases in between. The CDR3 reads CASSLSRGPNQPQHF. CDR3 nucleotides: TGTGCCAGCAGCTTAAGTCGGGGACCGAATCAGCCCCAGCATTTT.

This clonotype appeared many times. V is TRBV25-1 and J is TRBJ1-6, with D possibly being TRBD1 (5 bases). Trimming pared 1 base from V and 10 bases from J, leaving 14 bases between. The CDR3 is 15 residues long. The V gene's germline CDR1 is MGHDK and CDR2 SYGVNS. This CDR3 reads CASSEWGGIGSPLHF. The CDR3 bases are TGTGCCAGCAGTGAATGGGGGGGGATTGGGTCACCCCTCCACTTT. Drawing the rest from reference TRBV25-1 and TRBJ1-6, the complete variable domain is EADIYQTPRYLVIGTGKKITLECSQTMGHDKMYWYQQDPGMELHLIHYSYGVNSTEKGDLSSESTVSRIRTEHFPLTLESARPSHTSQYLCASSEWGGIGSPLHFGNGTRLTVT.

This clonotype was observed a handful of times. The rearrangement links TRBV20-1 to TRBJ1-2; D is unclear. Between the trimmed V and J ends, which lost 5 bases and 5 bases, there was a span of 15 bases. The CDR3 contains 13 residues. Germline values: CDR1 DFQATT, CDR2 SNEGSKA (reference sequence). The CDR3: CSAPAEGGYGYTF. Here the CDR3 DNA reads TGCAGTGCTCCGGCAGAGGGTGGATATGGCTACACCTTC.

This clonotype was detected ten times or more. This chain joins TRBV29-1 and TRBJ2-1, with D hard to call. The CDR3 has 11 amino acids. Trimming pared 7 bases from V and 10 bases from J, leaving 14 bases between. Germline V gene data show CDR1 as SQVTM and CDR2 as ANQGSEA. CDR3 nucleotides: TGCAGCGCCGTACCCACTTACGAGCAGTTCTTC. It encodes CSAVPTYEQFF.

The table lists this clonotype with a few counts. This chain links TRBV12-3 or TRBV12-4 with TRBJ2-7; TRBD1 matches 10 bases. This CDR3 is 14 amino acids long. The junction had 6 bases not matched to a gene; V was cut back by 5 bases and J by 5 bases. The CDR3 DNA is TGTGCCAGCAGTAACCGGGACAGGGGTCACGAGCAGTACTTC. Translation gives CASSNRDRGHEQYF.

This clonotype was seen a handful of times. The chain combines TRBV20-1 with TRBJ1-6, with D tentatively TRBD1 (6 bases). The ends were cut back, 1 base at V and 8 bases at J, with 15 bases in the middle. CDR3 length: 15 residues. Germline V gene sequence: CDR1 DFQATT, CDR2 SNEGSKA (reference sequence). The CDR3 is CSARALGEGDSPLHF. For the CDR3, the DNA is TGCAGTGCTAGAGCTTTGGGCGAGGGGGATTCACCCCTCCACTTT.